The present T cell receptor beta chain was sequenced within a study of CXCR4 blockade with PD-1 therapy in pancreatic cancer (dated by TCRdb to 2018 to 2020). The study in broad terms: The study combined multiplex immunohistochemistry and TCRbeta immunosequencing of resected pancreatic ductal adenocarcinoma with ex vivo slice culture testing PD-1 and CXCR4 blockade. To look at intratumoral heterogeneity, the researchers TCR-sequenced two geographically distinct regions from each of 6 tumors.

None of the patients whose archived tumor blocks were used had received neoadjuvant therapy prior to resection. In the preserved-tissue arm of the study, approximately 30 surgical resection samples from about 22 previously untreated pancreatic ductal adenocarcinoma patients were used. For the resection arm, DNA was extracted from ten 5-micron curls of FFPE tumor adjacent to the multiplex immunohistochemistry slide. There are a few counts of this clone. This clone's antigen is unknown. One base away there is no much larger clone; base qualities are not given. Per the germline V gene, MNHNS is the CDR1 and SASEGT is the CDR2. Reading from cysteine to phenylalanine, the CDR3 counts 16 amino acids. Solely the CDR3 DNA is kept, with 48 bases framed from the first base. V lost 0 bases and J lost 3 bases; the stretch between them is 15 bases long. Results and caveats for the whole study, not just this receptor: Amino acid clone frequency correlated strongly with the number of distinct nucleotide rearrangements encoding it, suggesting convergent selection by common tumor antigens. Clonal expansion was observed in tumors, with a mean productive clonality of 0.14 compared with 0.05 in healthy blood, but no correlation between clonality and survival was found. Because only TCRbeta chains were sequenced, true antigen-specificity overlap of convergent dominant clones was left unconfirmed pending paired alpha-beta single-cell sequencing.

TCRbeta CDR3 regions were immunosequenced from extracted DNA using the immunoSEQ Assay at Adaptive Biotechnologies. As for the authors' bioinformatics: To measure the absolute abundance of each unique TCRbeta CDR3, the sequences were collapsed and filtered. Clonality was calculated as 1 minus Pielou's evenness, with only productive in-frame rearrangements included in the computation. Regional overlap tracked the top 100 nucleotide rearrangements across paired samples, with Morisita index comparing paired versus unrelated samples. The immunoSEQ Rearrangement Details tool was used to assess whether nucleotide rearrangements converged onto identical amino acid sequences. Entries here come from immuneACCESS through TCRdb and include only in-frame sequences with V and J called. Some clones fail to appear in such tables; in the studies checked, an unresolved V gene covers under half of the shortfall, and the cause of the remainder is unknown. The DNA was the basis for D and trimming; V, J and clone size are from that table. The table for this sample lists over 7,500 clones; 50% to 75% of them were counted only once. Jointly, the top ten make up 5.5% to 8.5% of the sample.

The chain was built from TRBV6-1 and TRBJ2-7; the D gene could be TRBD1 or TRBD2, each one agreeing over 5 bases. The TCR was taken from a human donor with pancreatic ductal adenocarcinoma. The sample taken for sequencing was tumor tissue. In nucleotide form, the sequence is TGTGCCAGCAGTGAAGCGCTGCCCAGGGACGGCTACGAGCAGTACTTC. It is translated as CASSEALPRDGYEQYF.